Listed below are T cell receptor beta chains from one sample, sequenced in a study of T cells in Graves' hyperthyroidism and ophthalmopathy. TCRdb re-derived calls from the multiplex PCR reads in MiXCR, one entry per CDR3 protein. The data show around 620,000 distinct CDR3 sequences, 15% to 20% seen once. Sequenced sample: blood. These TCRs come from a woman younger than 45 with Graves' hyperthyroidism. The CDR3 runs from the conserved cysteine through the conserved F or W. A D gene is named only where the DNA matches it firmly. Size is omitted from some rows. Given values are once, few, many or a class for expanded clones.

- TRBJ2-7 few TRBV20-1 CSARGDSEQYF TGCAGTGCTAGGGGGGACTCCGAGCAGTACTTC
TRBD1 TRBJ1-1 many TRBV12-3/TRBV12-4 CASSAGQGTNTEAFF TGTGCCAGCAGTGCAGGACAGGGTACGAACACTGAAGCTTTCTTT
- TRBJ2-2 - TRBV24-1 CATSDPRGGPGELFF TGTGCCACCAGTGATCCGCGAGGAGGCCCCGGGGAGCTGTTTTTT
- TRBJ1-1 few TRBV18 CASSPLGALEAFF TGTGCCAGCTCACCACTCGGGGCGCTTGAAGCTTTCTTT
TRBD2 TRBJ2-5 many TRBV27 CASSLWGGRPGETQYF TGTGCCAGCAGTTTATGGGGCGGGAGGCCTGGGGAGACCCAGTACTTC
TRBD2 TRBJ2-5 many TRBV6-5 CASSNAGDSGGETQYF TGTGCCAGCAGTAACGCCGGGGACTCCGGGGGGGAGACCCAGTACTTC
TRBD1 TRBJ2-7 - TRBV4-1 CASSPSWTGEAYEQYF TGCGCCAGCAGCCCCTCCTGGACAGGTGAAGCCTACGAGCAGTACTTC
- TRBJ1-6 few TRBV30 CAWQTGTDNSPLHF TGTGCCTGGCAGACCGGGACGGATAATTCACCCCTCCACTTT
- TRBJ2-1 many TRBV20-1 CSARRSYNEQFF TGCAGTGCTAGAAGGAGCTACAATGAGCAGTTCTTC
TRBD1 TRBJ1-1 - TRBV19 CASRNPGQGNTEAFF TGTGCCAGTAGAAACCCGGGACAGGGGAACACTGAAGCTTTCTTT
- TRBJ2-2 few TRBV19 CASTTWMGRKAGELFF TGTGCCAGTACTACGTGGATGGGTCGGAAGGCCGGGGAGCTGTTTTTT
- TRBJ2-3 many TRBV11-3 CASSSTGPGTQYF TGTGCCAGCAGCTCCACAGGGCCGGGTACGCAGTATTTT
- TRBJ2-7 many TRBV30 CACKISYEQYF TGTGCCTGTAAAATCAGCTACGAGCAGTACTTC
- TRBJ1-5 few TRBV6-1 CASRLQGDQPQHF TGTGCCAGCCGTCTCCAGGGCGATCAGCCCCAGCATTTT
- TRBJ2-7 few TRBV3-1 CASSPAHTYEQYF TGTGCCAGCAGCCCGGCTCATACCTACGAGCAGTACTTC
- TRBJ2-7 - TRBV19 CASSISGSNYEQYF TGTGCCAGTAGTATTTCAGGGAGTAACTACGAGCAGTACTTC
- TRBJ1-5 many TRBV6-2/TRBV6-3 CASSLPGRVNQPQHF TGTGCCAGCAGTTTACCGGGACGGGTCAATCAGCCCCAGCATTTT
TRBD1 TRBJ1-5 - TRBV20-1 CSASQGGIPNQPQHF TGCAGTGCTTCCCAGGGGGGGATACCTAATCAGCCCCAGCATTTT
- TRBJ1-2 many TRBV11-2 CASSPGPGVGYTF TGTGCCAGCAGCCCTGGGCCGGGGGTAGGCTACACCTTC
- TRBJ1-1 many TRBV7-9 CASSLGSLGMNTEAFF TGTGCCAGCAGCTTAGGTTCCCTTGGAATGAACACTGAAGCTTTCTTT
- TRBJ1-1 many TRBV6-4 CATGPRPDSVVRYAGDTEAFF TGTGCCACCGGCCCTCGCCCTGACTCTGTTGTTAGGTACGCCGGGGATACTGAAGCTTTCTTT
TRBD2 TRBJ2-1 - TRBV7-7 CASSLSASGNEQLF TGTGCTAGCAGCTTATCGGCTAGCGGCAATGAGCAGCTCTTC
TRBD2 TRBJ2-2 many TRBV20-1 CSARDSTSGRAGELFF TGCAGTGCTAGGGACAGCACTAGCGGGAGGGCCGGGGAGCTGTTTTTT
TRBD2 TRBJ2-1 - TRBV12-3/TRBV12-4 CASSPGTSGIDEQFF TGTGCCAGCAGCCCCGGGACTAGCGGGATTGATGAGCAGTTCTTC
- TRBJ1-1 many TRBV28 CASSLDTEAFF TGTGCCAGCAGCTTGGACACTGAAGCTTTCTTT
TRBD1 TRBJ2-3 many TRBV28 CASSLRDRAEADTQYF TGTGCCAGCAGTCTCAGGGACAGGGCTGAGGCGGATACGCAGTATTTT
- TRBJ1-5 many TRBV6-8 CASSYRESNQPQHF TGTGCCAGCAGTTACAGGGAGAGCAATCAGCCCCAGCATTTT
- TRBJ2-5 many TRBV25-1 CASSRALGGYQETQYF TGTGCCAGCAGTCGTGCCCTAGGCGGGTACCAAGAGACCCAGTACTTC
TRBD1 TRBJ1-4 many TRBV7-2 CASSQSGTGGEKLFF TGTGCCAGCAGCCAGTCCGGGACAGGAGGTGAAAAACTGTTTTTT